The 27 T cell receptor beta chains reported below all come from one sample, sequenced in a study of beta chain features in type 1 diabetes. Points from the study as a whole: TCRB CDR3 length was moderately but significantly reduced in all four CD4+ subsets of Type 1 diabetes patients.

Expressed TCRB transcripts were sequenced, since all the RNA that had been isolated was reverse transcribed. Clones were sequenced by immunoSEQ multiplex PCR, and TCRdb holds only the in-frame ones, with some missing. The repertoire has 250,000 to 300,000 clones, around 25% of them found once; the top ten carry around 0.012%. The antigens for these receptors are not known. Sequenced: naive CD4+ T cells from blood. These receptors originate from a woman in her 30s with type 1 diabetes.

This rearrangement joins TRBV7-3 to TRBJ2-1; 9 bases agree with TRBD2. Germline loops: CDR1 SGHTA, CDR2 FQGTGA. J was trimmed by 7 bases and V by 6 bases; bases with no gene match: 16. This CDR3 has 17 residues. The chain's CDR3 is CASRPPATSGERNEQFF. CDR3 DNA sequence: TGTGCCAGCAGGCCCCCAGCGACTAGCGGTGAGAGGAATGAGCAGTTCTTC.

The V call is TRBV27, the J call TRBJ1-2, with a weak D call TRBD1 (6 bases). The germline V and J ends were trimmed by 6 bases and 8 bases, with 28 bases remaining between them. CDR1 and CDR2 (germline): MNHEY, SMNVEV (reference sequence). The length of the CDR3 is 17 residues. The DNA of the CDR3 is TGTGCCAGCAGGTCACATTCCGGGGGGGCTTCACGGTTAGGCTACACCTTC. This codes for CASRSHSGGASRLGYTF.

This clone is a singleton in its sample. The chain has TRBV6-1 and TRBJ2-5; D uncertain. The germline V and J ends were trimmed by 2 bases and 3 bases, with 10 bases remaining between them. The CDR3 has 14 residues. Per germline, CDR1 MNHNS and CDR2 SASEGT. CDR3 in amino acids: CASSEPTSEETQYF. DNA for the CDR3: TGTGCCAGCAGTGAACCTACCTCGGAAGAGACCCAGTACTTC.

This clone was counted only a few times. The V gene is TRBV19, the J gene TRBJ1-4; D unresolved. The ends were cut back, 3 bases at V and 6 bases at J, with 8 bases in the middle. Looked up from germline, CDR1 is LNHDA and CDR2 is SQIVND (reference sequence). The CDR3 contains 13 residues. CDR3 protein: CASSINRYEKLFF. The CDR3 nucleotides are TGTGCCAGTAGTATTAACAGATATGAAAAACTGTTTTTT.

The genes are TRBV19 and TRBJ1-2, with TRBD1 identical over 8 bases. Germline-derived CDR1 and CDR2 are LNHDA and SQIVND (reference sequence). This CDR3 comprises 13 residues. V trimming: 6 bases; J trimming: 5 bases; junction bases outside the gene matches: 5. The CDR3: CASRSTGEYGYTF. The CDR3, as DNA: TGTGCCAGTAGGTCGACAGGGGAATATGGCTACACCTTC. The full variable domain, in which reference TRBV19 and TRBJ1-2 provide the parts outside the CDR3, is DGGITQSPKYLFRKEGQNVTLSCEQNLNHDAMYWYRQDPGQGLRLIYYSQIVNDFQKGDIAEGYSVSREKKESFPLTVTSAQKNPTAFYLCASRSTGEYGYTFGSGTRLTVV.

The gene calls are TRBV7-6 and TRBJ2-7, with TRBD2 matching over 9 bases. Germline V lookup: CDR1 SGHVS, CDR2 FNYEAQ. The J segment lost 5 bases and the V segment lost 1 base, leaving 6 bases of the junction unmatched. CDR3 length: 15 residues. CDR3 DNA: TGTGCCAGCAGCTTAGGCCTAGCGGGGCGGGACGAGCAGTACTTC. Translation: CASSLGLAGRDEQYF.

The rearrangement links TRBV19 to TRBJ2-7, with 13 positions matching TRBD2. Looked up from germline, CDR1 is LNHDA and CDR2 is SQIVND (reference sequence). The ends lost 4 bases at V and 3 bases at J; junction bases unmatched: 3. CDR3 length: 15 residues. Here the CDR3 reads CASSRLAGGLYEQYF. The CDR3 nucleotides are TGTGCCAGTAGTAGACTAGCGGGAGGTCTCTACGAGCAGTACTTC.

This clone has just a few counts. The chain uses TRBV18 and TRBJ1-1; D might be TRBD1 (6 bases). The CDR3 runs to 14 residues. V shed 4 bases and J shed 4 bases, with 13 bases lying between them. From germline, CDR1 is KGHSH and CDR2 LQKENI. The CDR3 region has the DNA TGTGCCAGCTCACTCGAAACAGGGCGCACTGAAGCTTTCTTT. Protein sequence: CASSLETGRTEAFF.

This clone was counted a few times. The chain combines TRBV30 with TRBJ1-2; D is unclear. Germline lookup yields CDR1 GTSNPN and CDR2 SVGIG (reference sequence). V shed 0 bases and J shed 7 bases, with 12 bases lying between them. The CDR3 loop spans 13 amino acids. CDR3 in amino acids: CAWSVAVDSGYTF. The CDR3 DNA reads as TGTGCCTGGAGTGTGGCAGTTGATTCTGGCTACACCTTC.

V usage is TRBV30 and J usage is TRBJ2-3; perhaps TRBD2 as D (5 bases). From germline, CDR1 is GTSNPN and CDR2 SVGIG (reference sequence). Trimming removed 4 bases at V and 0 bases at J, with 8 bases between. The CDR3 has 13 amino acids. This CDR3 is CAWTWTSTDTQYF. The CDR3 DNA sequence: TGTGCCTGGACTTGGACTAGCACAGATACGCAGTATTTT. Full variable domain (outside the CDR3, taken from reference TRBV30 and TRBJ2-3): SQTIHQWPATLVQPVGSPLSLECTVEGTSNPNLYWYRQAAGRGLQLLFYSVGIGQISSEVPQNLSASRPQDRQFILSSKKLLLSDSGFYLCAWTWTSTDTQYFGPGTRLTVL.

The sample holds a few counts of this clone. The V and J genes are TRBV4-2 and TRBJ2-3; TRBD2 agrees at 11 bases. There are 17 residues in the CDR3. V shed 1 base, J shed 6 bases, and the junction held 9 bases outside the gene matches. Germline V gene lookup returns CDR1 LGHNA and CDR2 YNFKEQ. CDR3 loop: CASSQVTSGSLADTQYF. The CDR3 DNA is TGTGCCAGCAGCCAAGTTACTAGCGGGAGTTTGGCGGATACGCAGTATTTT.

Here the CDR3 DNA reads TGTGCCAGCAGCTCTACTACCTACAATGAGCAGTTCTTC. Its protein product is CASSSTTYNEQFF. J is TRBJ2-1 and V is TRBV7-2; D is ambiguous. Germline V gives CDR1 SGHTA, CDR2 FQGNSA. This CDR3 is built from 13 residues. The ends were cut back, 4 bases at V and 2 bases at J, with 6 bases in the middle.

The rearrangement uses TRBV9 and TRBJ1-5, with TRBD1 matching 8 bases. Germline V gives CDR1 SGDLS, CDR2 YYNGEE. This CDR3 has 15 residues. The junction had 4 bases not matched to a gene; V was cut back by 3 bases and J by 2 bases. The CDR3 DNA is TGTGCCAGCAGCGCAGACAGGGGCCGCAATCAGCCCCAGCATTTT. Its protein product is CASSADRGRNQPQHF.

The CDR3 loop reads CASKEKVEFF. In DNA form, the CDR3 reads TGTGCCAGCAAGGAGAAGGTGGAGTTCTTC. This chain joins TRBV2 and TRBJ2-1, with D hard to call. V lost 7 bases, J lost 14 bases, and 12 bases lay in between. The CDR3 has 10 residues. Germline V gene sequence: CDR1 SNHLY, CDR2 FYNNEI.

The sample holds a few counts of this clone. V usage is TRBV7-8 and J usage is TRBJ2-1, with TRBD2 matching 12 bases. V dropped 6 bases and J dropped 3; count of bases not matched to a gene: 9. Germline values: CDR1 SGHVS, CDR2 FQNEAQ. The CDR3 sequence is 17 residues long. The CDR3 spells CASSRSSGRAFYNEQFF. The CDR3 DNA sequence: TGTGCCAGCAGTCGCTCTAGCGGGAGGGCCTTCTACAATGAGCAGTTCTTC.

The chain couples TRBV30 to TRBJ2-7; possibly TRBD1 for D (6 bases). Deletions cut 0 bases from V and 3 bases from J, with 18 bases between. The germline V gene has CDR1 GTSNPN and CDR2 SVGIG (reference sequence). The CDR3 loop spans 16 amino acids. The CDR3 protein is CAWSVRRDTLFYEQYF. In DNA, the CDR3 is TGTGCCTGGAGTGTGCGCCGGGACACCCTTTTCTACGAGCAGTACTTC. Supplemented by reference TRBV30 and TRBJ2-7, the full variable domain reads SQTIHQWPATLVQPVGSPLSLECTVEGTSNPNLYWYRQAAGRGLQLLFYSVGIGQISSEVPQNLSASRPQDRQFILSSKKLLLSDSGFYLCAWSVRRDTLFYEQYFGPGTRLTVT.

The rearrangement joins TRBV5-4 to TRBJ2-2; possible D gene TRBD1, 6 bases. The CDR3 length is 15 residues. The V end was cut by 4 bases, the J end by 0 bases, with 10 bases between. Germline CDR1 is SGHNT and CDR2 is YYREEE (reference sequence). The CDR3 nucleotides are TGTGCCAGCAGCCCCGGGACATCGAACACCGGGGAGCTGTTTTTT. This gives the protein CASSPGTSNTGELFF. Combining the CDR3 with reference TRBV5-4 and TRBJ2-2 gives the whole variable domain ETGVTQSPTHLIKTRGQQVTLRCSSQSGHNTVSWYQQALGQGPQFIFQYYREEENGRGNFPPRFSGLQFPNYSSELNVNALELDDSALYLCASSPGTSNTGELFFGEGSRLTVL.

Concerning this clone itself: The junction and the germline gene differ at one end; a read error may be behind it. The chain carries TRBV4-2 and TRBJ2-7; D perhaps matches TRBD2 (6 bases). Looked up from germline, CDR1 is LGHNA and CDR2 is YNFKEQ. This CDR3 is 13 amino acids long. As DNA, the CDR3 is TGTGCCAGCAGCCAAGAGACTTCCGGCGGGGCCCTCTTC. Translation: CASSQETSGGALF.

The V and J genes are TRBV5-1 and TRBJ2-5; 10 nucleotides line up with TRBD1. Trimming took 6 bases from V and 2 from J; bases not matched to a gene: 4. This CDR3 is 14 amino acids long. Germline V lookup: CDR1 SGHRS, CDR2 YFSETQ. The CDR3 bases are TGCGCCAGCATGACAGGGGGCCGGCAAGAGACCCAGTACTTC. Translated, it gives CASMTGGRQETQYF.

Only a few counts were recorded for this clone. The gene calls are TRBV28 and TRBJ2-1, with TRBD1 matching over 7 bases. This CDR3 contains 13 residues. The germline V gene has CDR1 MDHEN and CDR2 SYDVKM. After removal of 5 bases from V and 9 bases from J, the junction contained 7 bases not matched to a gene. CDR3 sequence reads: CASSLQGPSEQFF. In DNA, the CDR3 is TGTGCCAGCAGTCTACAGGGGCCAAGTGAGCAGTTCTTC.

The chain employs TRBV7-8 and TRBJ2-1; 10 bases are shared with TRBD2. Trimming took 1 base from V and 9 from J; bases not matched to a gene: 9. The CDR3 extends over 16 amino acids. Germline CDR1 and CDR2: SGHVS and FQNEAQ. The CDR3, as DNA: TGTGCCAGCAGCTTAGAGTACCTAGCGGGAGCCCTTGAGCAGTTCTTC. As protein: CASSLEYLAGALEQFF. The full variable domain, rest sourced from reference TRBV7-8 and TRBJ2-1, is GAGVSQSPRYKVAKRGQDVALRCDPISGHVSLFWYQQALGQGPEFLTYFQNEAQLDKSGLPSDRFFAERPEGSVSTLKIQRTQQEDSAVYLCASSLEYLAGALEQFFGPGTRLTVL.

This clone was counted between two and nine times. An end of the junction differs from the germline gene, which may be a read error. V and J are TRBV7-9 and TRBJ1-1; D uncertain. The CDR3 is 13 amino acids. Germline V CDR1 and CDR2: SEHNR, FQNEAQ (reference sequence). CDR3 DNA sequence: TGTGCCGGCAGCTGGCGGGCGGACACTGAAGCTTTCTTT. This gives the protein CAGSWRADTEAFF.

The chain joins TRBV2 to TRBJ2-7, with D perhaps TRBD1 (7 bases). Deletions cut 1 base from V and 3 bases from J, with 10 bases between. In germline, CDR1 is SNHLY, CDR2 FYNNEI. This CDR3 region has 14 residues. As DNA, the CDR3 is TGTGCCAGCAGTGAAGGCAGGGGGGACTACGAGCAGTACTTC. It specifies CASSEGRGDYEQYF. The full variable domain, with the rest looked up from reference TRBV2 and TRBJ2-7, is EPEVTQTPSHQVTQMGQEVILRCVPISNHLYFYWYRQILGQKVEFLVSFYNNEISEKSEIFDDQFSVERPDGSNFTLKIRSTKLEDSAMYFCASSEGRGDYEQYFGPGTRLTVT.

The gene calls are TRBV5-1 and TRBJ2-3; D remains ambiguous. The CDR3 runs 12 residues. The V and J ends lost 0 bases and 5 bases respectively, with 4 bases between them. Germline V lookup: CDR1 SGHRS, CDR2 YFSETQ. CDR3 region: CASSLGQDTQYF. DNA of the CDR3: TGCGCCAGCAGCTTGGGTCAAGATACGCAGTATTTT. Together with reference TRBV5-1 and TRBJ2-3, the CDR3 gives the full variable domain: KAGVTQTPRYLIKTRGQQVTLSCSPISGHRSVSWYQQTPGQGLQFLFEYFSETQRNKGNFPGRFSGRQFSNSRSEMNVSTLELGDSALYLCASSLGQDTQYFGPGTRLTVL.

This clone was found a few times. V usage is TRBV4-1 and J usage is TRBJ2-1; D possibly corresponds to TRBD2 (6 bases). V lost 2 bases to trimming and J lost 5 bases, with 16 bases between them. In germline, CDR1 is MGHRA, CDR2 YSYEKL. The CDR3 runs to 16 residues. CDR3 coding DNA: TGCGCCAGCAGCCAATTTTGGGCGGGGCATAACAATGAGCAGTTCTTC. Protein product: CASSQFWAGHNNEQFF.

The sample holds a few counts of this clone. The chain uses TRBV9 and TRBJ1-1, with D perhaps matching TRBD1 (5 bases). Trimming cost V 0 bases and J 1 base, with 10 bases left between them. The germline V gene has CDR1 SGDLS and CDR2 YYNGEE. The CDR3 runs 15 residues. The CDR3 is CASSVVLGPNTEAFF. The DNA for the CDR3 is TGTGCCAGCAGCGTAGTTCTGGGGCCGAACACTGAAGCTTTCTTT.

Only a few counts were recorded for this clone. J is TRBJ1-1 and V is TRBV6-5; D gene unclear. Trimming took 2 bases from V and 3 from J, leaving 7 bases between them. Germline loops: CDR1 MNHEY, CDR2 SVGAGI. The CDR3 loop spans 13 amino acids. The CDR3 loop is CASSYGGYTEAFF. The CDR3 DNA sequence: TGTGCCAGCAGTTACGGAGGCTACACTGAAGCTTTCTTT.